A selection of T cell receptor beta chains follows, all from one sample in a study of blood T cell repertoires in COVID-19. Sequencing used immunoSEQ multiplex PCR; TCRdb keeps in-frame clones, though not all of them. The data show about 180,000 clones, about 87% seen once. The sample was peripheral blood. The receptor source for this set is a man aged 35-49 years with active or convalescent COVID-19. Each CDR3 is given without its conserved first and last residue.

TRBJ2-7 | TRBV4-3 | ASSPGSGGTYEQY
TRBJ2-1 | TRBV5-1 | ASSSGMRTYNEQF
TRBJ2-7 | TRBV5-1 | ASSLVAGGSGEQY
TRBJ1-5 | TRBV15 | ATSRDLFGGGGNQPQH
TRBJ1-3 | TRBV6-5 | ASRKTGHSGNTIY
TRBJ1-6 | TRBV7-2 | ASSRDRLTPLH
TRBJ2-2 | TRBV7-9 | ASTRGRELF
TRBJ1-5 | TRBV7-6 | ASSLGNTQYSNQPQH
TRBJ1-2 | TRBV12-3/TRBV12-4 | ASSFGGTYGYT
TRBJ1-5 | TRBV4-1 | ASSQEAANQPQH
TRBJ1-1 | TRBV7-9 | ASSPKGTEAF
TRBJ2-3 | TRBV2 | ASSVTRLPDTQY
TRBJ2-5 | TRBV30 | AWISTGVQETQY
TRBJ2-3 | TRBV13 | ASSLGGGTQY
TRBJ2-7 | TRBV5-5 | ASSLGEASEQY
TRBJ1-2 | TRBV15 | ATSRVPGLLGYT
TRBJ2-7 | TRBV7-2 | ASSFLRQAYEQY
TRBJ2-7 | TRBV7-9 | ASSSGQGTHEQY
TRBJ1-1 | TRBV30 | ACSGVRNTEAF
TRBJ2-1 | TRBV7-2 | ASSLAQGYYNEQF
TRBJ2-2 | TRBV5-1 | ASSLMGADGELF
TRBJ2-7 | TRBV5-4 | ASSPAGTGQYYEQY
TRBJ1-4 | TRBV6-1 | ASSSPQGANEKLF
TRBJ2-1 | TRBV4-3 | ASSQDPLRAGGYNEQF
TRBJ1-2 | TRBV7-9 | ASSLQGMDGYT
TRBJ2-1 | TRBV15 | ATSVSSYNEQF
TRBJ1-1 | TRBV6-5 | ASSYSGGRTEAF
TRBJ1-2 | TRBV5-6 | ASSTRQGDGYT
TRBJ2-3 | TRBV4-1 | ASSPRRAGGPGTDTQY
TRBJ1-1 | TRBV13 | ASSSGQEENTEAF
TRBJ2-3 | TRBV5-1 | ASSLVVAGGTDTQY